Sequencing of this TCR beta chain was carried out in a study of blood T cell repertoires in COVID-19. Across the study: Acute-phase and convalescent COVID-19 samples originated in the United States, Italy and Spain.

This clone appeared a single time. TCRdb's table, derived via immunoSEQ multiplex PCR, lists solely in-frame clones and lacks some. The table records a few hundred thousand clones, roughly nine tenths of them present only once. The study recruited people aged roughly 18 to 100 years across under 25 US areas. Participants reported their clinical history, and cohort assignment relied on those reports. The CDR3 loop spans 14 amino acids. V shed 0 bases and J 7 bases; nucleotides not matched to a gene: 2. V usage is TRBV23-1 and J usage is TRBJ1-4; TRBD1 matches 7 bases. TRBV23-1 is labeled an ORF, and its function is uncertain. The receptor comes from a woman aged 30 to 39 who had recovered from COVID-19. The specimen sequenced was PBMCs or T cells enriched from blood (not recorded which). CDR3 DNA sequence: TGCGCCAGCAGTCAATCAACAGGGGTTGAAAAACTGTTTTTT. Residues: CASSQSTGVEKLFF.